This paragraph covers one TCR beta chain sequence. No antigen is known for it. The data derive from a study of post-analysis software for immune sequencing data. Findings of the study overall: Patients showed TRBV5-6, TRBV5-1 and TRBV20-1 among five TRBV segments more frequent than in controls.

cDNA libraries of TCR beta carried unique molecular identifiers. TCRdb called the PCR reads again in MiXCR, with one record for every CDR3 protein. Of approximately 770,000 distinct CDR3 sequences listed, roughly 46% are singletons. Trimming removed 4 bases from V and 5 bases from J; junction bases left unmatched: 5. This CDR3 contains 14 residues. Germline assignment: CDR1 KGHDR and CDR2 SFDVKD. The chain couples TRBV24-1 to TRBJ2-7, with 9 bases identical to TRBD1. The sequence came from a girl aged 5-17 years with multiple sclerosis. Sequencing was done on a sample of blood. The CDR3 reads CATSDTTGGDEQYF. The CDR3 nucleotides are TGTGCCACCAGTGACACGACAGGGGGGGACGAGCAGTACTTC.